This T cell receptor (beta chain) appears in the sequencing data of a study of blood T cell repertoires in COVID-19. Study context: Samples representing acute and convalescent COVID-19 were sourced from the United States, Italy and Spain. The cDNA or gDNA used as material had been derived from T cells, B-cell-depleted T cells, or PBMCs.

The CDR3 is made up of 13 amino acids. Germline loops: CDR1 MDHEN, CDR2 SYDVKM. Between the trimmed V and J ends, which lost 4 bases and 3 bases, there was a span of 9 bases. Sequencing used immunoSEQ multiplex PCR; TCRdb keeps in-frame clones, though not all of them. The repertoire holds under 200,000 clones, with about four fifths as singletons. This clone occurred a few times. The sequence derives from a human donor with acute or convalescent COVID-19. The donor label of this sample is uncertain. Material: peripheral blood. The genes are TRBV28 and TRBJ1-1; D is unclear. CDR3 amino acids: CASSWRQYTEAFF. The CDR3 DNA follows: TGTGCCAGCAGTTGGCGACAATACACTGAAGCTTTCTTT.